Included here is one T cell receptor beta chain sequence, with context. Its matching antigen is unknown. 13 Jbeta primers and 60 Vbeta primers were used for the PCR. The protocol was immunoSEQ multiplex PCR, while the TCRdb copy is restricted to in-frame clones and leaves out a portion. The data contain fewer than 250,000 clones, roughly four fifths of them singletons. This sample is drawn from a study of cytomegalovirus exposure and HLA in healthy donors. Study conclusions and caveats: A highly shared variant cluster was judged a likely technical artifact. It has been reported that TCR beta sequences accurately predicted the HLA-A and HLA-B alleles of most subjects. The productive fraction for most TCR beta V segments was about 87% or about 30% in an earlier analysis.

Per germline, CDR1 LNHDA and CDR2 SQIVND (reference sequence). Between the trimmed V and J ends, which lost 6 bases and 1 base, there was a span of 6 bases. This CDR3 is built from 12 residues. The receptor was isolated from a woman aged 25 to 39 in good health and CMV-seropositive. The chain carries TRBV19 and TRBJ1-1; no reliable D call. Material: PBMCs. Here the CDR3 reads CASRTSNTEAFF. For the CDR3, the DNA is TGTGCCAGTAGAACTTCGAACACTGAAGCTTTCTTT.